Reported below is one TCR beta chain. The clone's antigen remains unknown. Nothing much larger sits one base from this clone, and base qualities are not available. TCRbeta CDR3 regions were amplified from genomic DNA using the immunoSEQ Assay, a bias-controlled multiplex PCR. The authors' pipeline ran thus. The number of nucleated cells in each sample was estimated from the amplification of reference gene primers within the assay. To quantify the absolute abundance of each unique TCRbeta CDR3 rearrangement, sequence reads were collapsed and filtered. For each sample, productive Simpson clonality was calculated by taking the square root of Simpson's diversity index across productive rearrangements. TCRdb holds this immuneACCESS table with in-frame rearrangements only. Some clones are missing; in checked studies, unresolved V genes explain under half, and the rest has no known cause. V and J calls and clone size are as listed in that table; D and trimming were resolved from the DNA. The sample profile shows more than 150,000 clones; more than 70% of them were found once. Of the sample, around 2.8% is held by the ten largest clones.

The data stem from a study of blood T cell repertoires in COVID-19 (dated by TCRdb to about 2020). For context, the study as a whole: Collaborator samples came from the United States, Italy and Spain and covered acute and convalescent phases of COVID-19. The material from the prospective study consisted of cDNA or gDNA derived from T cells, B-cell-depleted T cells, or PBMCs. Samples were obtained from the ongoing ImmuneRACE study (first 160 participants) and from 950 to 1,500 subjects provided by 6 global collaborators. Where available, HLA class I and class II types were taken from metadata supplied by the sample provider and were not determined by assay-based typing. Sample metadata almost always included a de-identified subject ID, COVID-19 status, age in years and sex. The repertoires were released in a freely available public database intended as a resource for research on the immune response to SARS-CoV-2. The dataset comprised deeply sampled blood TCRbeta repertoires from subjects exposed to, actively infected with, or recovered from COVID-19.

The CDR3 numbers 11 residues from cysteine through phenylalanine. Only the CDR3 region is kept as DNA, spanning 33 bases read in frame from base 1. CDR1 and CDR2 (SGHDT, YYEEEE) derive from the germline V gene. V was cut back by 0 bases and J by 5 bases, leaving a gap of 3 bases between them. General study outcomes and caveats: How much clinical and demographic metadata was included differed by source and by participant, and the metadata was provided uncurated.

Whole blood was collected in K2EDTA tubes by collaborating institutions according to the institutions' own protocols. For TCRbeta analysis, collaborators shipped samples as frozen whole blood, isolated PBMCs, or DNA extracted from either of those sample types. The chain uses TRBV5-6 and TRBJ2-7; no D gene can be assigned with confidence. The sequencing sample was made of peripheral blood. The clonotype was recovered from a woman older than 75 with active or convalescent COVID-19. The CDR3 sequence is CASSLVDEQYF. The bases are TGTGCCAGCAGCTTGGTCGACGAGCAGTACTTC.